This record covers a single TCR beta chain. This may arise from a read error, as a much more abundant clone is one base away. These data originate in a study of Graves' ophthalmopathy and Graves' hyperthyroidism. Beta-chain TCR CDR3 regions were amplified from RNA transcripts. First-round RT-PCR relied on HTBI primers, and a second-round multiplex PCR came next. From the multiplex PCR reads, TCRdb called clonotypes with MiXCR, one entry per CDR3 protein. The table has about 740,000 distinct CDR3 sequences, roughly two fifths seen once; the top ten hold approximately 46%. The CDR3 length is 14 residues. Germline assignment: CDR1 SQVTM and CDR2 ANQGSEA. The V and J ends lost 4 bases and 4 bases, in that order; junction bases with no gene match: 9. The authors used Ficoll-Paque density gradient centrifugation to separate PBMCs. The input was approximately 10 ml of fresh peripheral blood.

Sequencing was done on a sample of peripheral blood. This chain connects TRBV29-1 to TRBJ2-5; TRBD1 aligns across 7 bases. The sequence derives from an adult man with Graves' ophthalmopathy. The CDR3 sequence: CSVVVGTVRETQYF. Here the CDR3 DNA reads TGCAGCGTTGTAGTGGGGACAGTCCGAGAGACCCAGTACTTC. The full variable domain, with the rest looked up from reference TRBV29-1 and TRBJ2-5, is SAVISQKPSRDICQRGTSLTIQCQVDSQVTMMFWYRQQPGQSLTLIATANQGSEATYESGFVIDKFPISRPNLTFSTLTVSNMSPEDSSIYLCSVVVGTVRETQYFGPGTRLLVL.